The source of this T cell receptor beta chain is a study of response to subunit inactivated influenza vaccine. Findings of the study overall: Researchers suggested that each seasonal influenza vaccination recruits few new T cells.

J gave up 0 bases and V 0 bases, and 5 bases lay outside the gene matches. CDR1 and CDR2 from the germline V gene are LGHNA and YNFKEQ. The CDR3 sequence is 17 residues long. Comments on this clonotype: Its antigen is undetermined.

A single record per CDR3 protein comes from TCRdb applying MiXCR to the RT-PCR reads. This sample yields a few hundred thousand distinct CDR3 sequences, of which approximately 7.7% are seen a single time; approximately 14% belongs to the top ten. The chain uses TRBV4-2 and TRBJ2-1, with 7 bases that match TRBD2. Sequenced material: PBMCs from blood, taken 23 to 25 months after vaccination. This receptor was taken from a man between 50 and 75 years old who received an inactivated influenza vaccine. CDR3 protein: CASSQDLRGSSYNEQFF. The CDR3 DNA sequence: TGTGCCAGCAGCCAAGATCTTCGCGGGAGCTCCTACAATGAGCAGTTCTTC.